This TCR beta chain was profiled in a study of T-cell reconstitution after alpha-beta-depleted transplantation in children (dated by TCRdb to about 2016). With regard to the full study: T-cell immune reconstitution after TCRalphabeta/CD19-depleted allogeneic hematopoietic cell transplantation in children was quantitatively tracked in the study by means of TCR repertoire profiling. Study-wide conclusions, independent of this receptor: The apparently early alphabetaT-cell count recovery about two months after transplant was reportedly dependent on only several hundred rapidly expanded clones derived from non-depleted graft cells. The frequencies of hyperexpanded clones fell over the following months, and after one year, T-cell counts and TCRbeta diversity were mostly attributed to newly produced T cells. The high TCRbeta diversity at day 60 in some patients was ascribed to recipient T cells and intrathymic progenitors that had survived conditioning.

The protocol used for the library was PCR. The data were produced on an Illumina HiSeq 2500. TCR library preparation used molecular barcoding, with unique molecular identifiers applied to normalize quantification of the TCRbeta repertoire. In TCRdb, the public reads were trimmed at Q25 with fastp and aligned with MiXCR, with productive beta chains retained. Every entry covers one CDR3 protein and lists the most common genes and DNA from its rows. In this sample the table shows some 550,000 distinct CDR3 sequences, approximately 22% of which occur a single time. 14% of the sample is held by the ten biggest clonotypes. This clonotype was detected many times. The clone's antigen remains unknown. Per-base qualities were not stored, and no clone one base away is much larger. Taken with the paper, the label for treatment or condition translates to: allogeneic hematopoietic cell transplantation with graft depleted of TCRalphabeta T cells and CD19 B cells. The transplant recipients were children given TCRalphabeta/CD19-depleted allogeneic hematopoietic cell grafts.

This clonotype originated in a boy younger than two who had a stem cell transplant for acute myeloid leukemia, so the T cells may come from the graft donor. The starting material was PBMCs, mostly from graft donor cells, obtained 360 days after TCRalphabeta/CD19-depleted stem cell transplant.

The sequence in DNA is TGTGCCAGCAGCCCGGGGGGACGACAGGGCGATGAGCAGTTCTTC. The translation is CASSPGGRQGDEQFF. This receptor chain uses TRBV5-5 and TRBJ2-1, with the D call tentatively TRBD1 or TRBD2, each fitting 7 bases. The CDR3 numbers 15 residues from cysteine through phenylalanine. The kept DNA is CDR3 alone, 45 bases in frame from the first base. V is pared back by 4 bases and J by 8 bases, with 19 bases lying between the germline termini. The germline V gene (reference sequence) yields SGHKS for CDR1 and YYEKEE for CDR2.